This T cell receptor (beta chain) was sequenced for a study of T cell responses to AZD1222 COVID-19 vaccine. Whole-study results and caveats: Across spike, vaccine-associated CD4 TCRs were found, dominant at 160-218 and 743-854. Elevations in Spike-specific TCR breadth and depth followed administration of two AZD1222 doses. The donors showed a predominance of white British ancestry and of females, with possible underestimation of clonal diversity.

Turning to this clone: The antigen remains undetermined.

The V end was cut by 5 bases, the J end by 5 bases, with 13 bases between. This CDR3 region has 13 residues. Germline loops: CDR1 SGHRS, CDR2 YFSETQ. Clones were sequenced by immunoSEQ multiplex PCR, and TCRdb holds only the in-frame ones, with some missing. The data hold 150,000 to 200,000 clones, with 94% observed a single time. The source is an adult in good health. This material consisted of peripheral blood, taken on day 0 of AZD1222 vaccination. The V call is TRBV5-1, the J call TRBJ2-5; D remains unclear. The CDR3 DNA reads TGCGCCAGCAGTGAAGGTCGAACGGAGACCCAGTACTTC. Residues: CASSEGRTETQYF.